Following are 22 T cell receptor beta chains from one sample sequenced in a study of radiation and T cells in renal cell carcinoma. Clones were read by immunoSEQ multiplex PCR, and TCRdb kept only the in-frame ones, dropping some. The sample holds 80,000 or so clones, approximately 90% seen once. Sample time point: blood 4 weeks post-SBRT, at nephrectomy. Treatment noted: 15 Gy SBRT to primary tumor, nephrectomy 4 weeks later. The specimen was blood, collected from a patient whose treatment included radiotherapy and nephrectomy. The receptors here all came from a woman aged 70 to 79 with renal cell carcinoma.

The chain uses TRBV9 and TRBJ2-3; the D gene is possibly TRBD2 (6 bases). In germline, CDR1 is SGDLS, CDR2 YYNGEE. The CDR3 runs 14 residues. V lost 5 bases and J lost 2, with 12 bases in between. DNA for the CDR3: TGTGCCAGCAGTACGACTAGTAACACAGATACGCAGTATTTT. Amino acid sequence: CASSTTSNTDTQYF.

This clone was seen once. V usage is TRBV5-1 and J usage is TRBJ1-1; D unclear. This CDR3 region has 15 residues. Germline V gives CDR1 SGHRS, CDR2 YFSETQ. V was clipped by 0 bases and J by 7 bases, with 16 bases between them. Here the CDR3 reads CASSLARRAEDEAFF. The CDR3, as DNA: TGCGCCAGCAGCTTGGCTAGGAGGGCCGAGGATGAAGCTTTCTTT.

The V gene is TRBV7-8, the J gene TRBJ1-4; D is possibly TRBD1 (5 bases). The V gene lost 3 bases and the J gene lost 4 bases, with 9 bases spanning the gap. Germline CDR1 reads SGHVS; CDR2 reads FQNEAQ. The CDR3 runs 14 residues. CDR3 in amino acids: CASSFKRGNEKLFF. CDR3 DNA: TGTGCCAGCAGCTTTAAGAGGGGTAATGAAAAACTGTTTTTT.

This clone showed up just a few times. The V gene is TRBV30, the J gene TRBJ1-1; 10 bases are a match to TRBD1. The germline CDR1 and CDR2 sequences are GTSNPN and SVGIG (reference sequence). There are 14 residues in the CDR3. V shed 1 base and J 1 base; nucleotides not matched to a gene: 0. The CDR3 spells CAWSGDRGNTEAFF. The DNA of the CDR3 is TGTGCCTGGAGTGGGGACAGGGGGAACACTGAAGCTTTCTTT.

The rearrangement links TRBV18 to TRBJ1-1, with D hard to call. The CDR3 contains 12 residues. From germline, CDR1 is KGHSH and CDR2 LQKENI. V lost 5 bases and J 3 bases, leaving 7 bases between the germline ends. DNA of the CDR3: TGTGCCAGCTCATCGGGCGACACTGAAGCTTTCTTT. This encodes CASSSGDTEAFF.

J is TRBJ1-1 and V is TRBV4-3; 7 bases match TRBD1. Germline V CDR1 and CDR2: LGHNA, YSLEER. The CDR3 contains 15 residues. Germline trimming cut 0 bases from V and 3 bases from J; bases unmatched to any gene: 4. The CDR3 reads CASSQDVQGDTEAFF. DNA for the CDR3: TGCGCCAGCAGCCAAGACGTCCAGGGGGACACTGAAGCTTTCTTT.

CDR3 region: CASSPLDRDLAEQYF. The DNA of the CDR3 is TGTGCCAGCAGTCCCCTGGACAGGGACCTGGCCGAGCAGTACTTC. The chain couples TRBV28 to TRBJ2-7, with TRBD1 identical over 8 bases. The V segment lost 5 bases and the J segment 6 bases; nucleotides outside the gene matches: 12. This CDR3 comprises 15 residues. CDR1 is MDHEN and CDR2 is SYDVKM in the germline V gene.

The chain links TRBV20-1 to TRBJ1-1; no reliable D call. Trimming cost V 0 bases and J 11 bases, with 10 bases left between them. CDR3 length: 11 amino acids. CDR1 is DFQATT and CDR2 is SNEGSKA in the germline V gene (reference sequence). For the CDR3, the DNA is TGCAGTGCTAGAGATCGAACAGTCGCTTTCTTT. Translating it yields CSARDRTVAFF.

The chain joins TRBV10-1 to TRBJ2-7, with 14 bases identical to TRBD2. Trimming cost V 0 bases and J 7 bases; bases outside gene matches: 11. Germline loops: CDR1 WNHNN, CDR2 SYGVQD (reference sequence). CDR3 length: 18 residues. CDR3 in DNA: TGCGCCAGCAGTGAGTCGAAAAGGACTAGCGGGGGGCCGTGTGAGCAGTACTTC. This sequence encodes CASSESKRTSGGPCEQYF.

This chain uses TRBV30 with TRBJ1-6, with a possible D match to TRBD1 (5 bases). V lost 7 bases and J lost 10, with 17 bases in between. The CDR3 length is 13 residues. CDR1 and CDR2 (germline): GTSNPN, SVGIG (reference sequence). CDR3 amino acids: CASSRQGGSPLHF. Written as DNA, the CDR3 is TGTGCCTCCTCCCGCCAGGGAGGGTCACCCCTCCACTTT.

The rearrangement joins TRBV15 to TRBJ1-2, with TRBD1 matching 8 bases. From germline, CDR1 is LNHNV and CDR2 YYDKDF (reference sequence). With V trimmed by 3 bases and J by 2 bases, 11 bases remained unmatched. The CDR3 extends over 17 amino acids. The CDR3 protein is CATSSGDRSLPNYGYTF. The CDR3, as DNA: TGTGCCACCAGCAGTGGGGACAGGAGTCTCCCCAACTATGGCTACACCTTC.

V and J are TRBV13 and TRBJ1-1, with TRBD1 identical over 7 bases. V dropped 5 bases and J dropped 1; count of bases not matched to a gene: 7. This CDR3 region has 15 residues. Germline assignment: CDR1 PRHDT and CDR2 FYEKMQ (reference sequence). The CDR3 nucleotides read TGTGCCAGCAGCCCTACGACAGGGCAGAACACTGAAGCTTTCTTT. Protein: CASSPTTGQNTEAFF.

This rearrangement joins TRBV18 to TRBJ1-1; unclear D gene. V was pared by 2 bases and J by 0 bases, with 7 bases between. The CDR3 spans 14 residues. Germline lookup yields CDR1 KGHSH and CDR2 LQKENI. The CDR3 DNA sequence: TGTGCCAGCTCACCAAGGACCTTGAACACTGAAGCTTTCTTT. Translation: CASSPRTLNTEAFF.

The V gene is TRBV28, the J gene TRBJ2-1; no reliable D call. The CDR3 spans 13 residues. Germline lookup yields CDR1 MDHEN and CDR2 SYDVKM. The germline V and J ends were trimmed by 10 bases and 0 bases, with 10 bases remaining between them. CDR3: CAIQMSSYNEQFF. The CDR3 coding sequence is TGTGCCATCCAAATGAGCTCCTACAATGAGCAGTTCTTC.

This sequence joins TRBV11-3 and TRBJ2-3, with D perhaps matching TRBD2 (6 bases). Germline values: CDR1 SGHNT, CDR2 YENEEA. This CDR3 region has 14 residues. Deletions cut 3 bases from V and 5 bases from J, with 12 bases between. The CDR3 loop reads CASSFGGEKDTQYF. CDR3 sequence (DNA): TGTGCCAGCAGCTTCGGGGGTGAAAAAGATACGCAGTATTTT.

The rearrangement joins TRBV27 to TRBJ1-3; TRBD1 matches 9 bases. The CDR3 sequence is 14 residues long. Per the germline V gene, CDR1 is MNHEY and CDR2 is SMNVEV (reference sequence). After removal of 7 bases from V and 0 bases from J, the junction contained 1 base not matched to a gene. The CDR3 sequence: CASKTGGSGNTIYF. In DNA form, the CDR3 reads TGTGCCAGCAAGACAGGGGGCTCTGGAAACACCATATATTTT.

This clone was seen a handful of times. This chain connects TRBV2 to TRBJ1-1, with D uncertain. Trimming left V 8 bases short and J 4 bases short, with 8 bases between. Germline lookup yields CDR1 SNHLY and CDR2 FYNNEI. The CDR3 length is 11 residues. The CDR3 DNA reads as TGTGCCAGCCGACAAGTCACTGAAGCTTTCTTT. This codes for CASRQVTEAFF.

V and J are TRBV4-3 and TRBJ1-2, with a possible D match to TRBD1 (6 bases). The CDR3 length is 12 residues. The V gene lost 3 bases and the J gene lost 7 bases, with 9 bases spanning the gap. Germline V CDR1 and CDR2: LGHNA, YSLEER. The CDR3 here is CASSQGTSGYTF. The CDR3 DNA is TGCGCCAGCAGCCAGGGGACATCTGGCTACACCTTC.

This rearrangement joins TRBV10-3 to TRBJ1-2; D call uncertain. The CDR3 is 17 amino acids. V lost 0 bases and J 2 bases, leaving 16 bases between the germline ends. Germline V gene sequence: CDR1 ENHRY, CDR2 SYGVKD. The CDR3 here is CAISESSTATPNYGYTF. CDR3 sequence (DNA): TGTGCCATCAGTGAGTCGAGCACAGCCACTCCCAACTATGGCTACACCTTC.

This chain joins TRBV19 and TRBJ2-3; TRBD1 matches 10 bases. The CDR3 runs to 17 residues. The junction had 14 bases not matched to a gene; V was cut back by 10 bases and J by 1 base. Germline V gene data show CDR1 as LNHDA and CDR2 as SQIVND (reference sequence). CDR3 nucleotides: TGTGCCACCTCGACAGGGGGCGGATTAGTGGGCACAGATACGCAGTATTTT. It translates to CATSTGGGLVGTDTQYF.

The rearrangement uses TRBV5-1 and TRBJ2-2; D gene uncertain. Germline assignment: CDR1 SGHRS and CDR2 YFSETQ. Trimming shortened V by 0 bases and J by 3 bases, and 12 bases separated the two germline ends. The CDR3 loop spans 16 amino acids. The CDR3 is CASSLVVRSDTGELFF. The DNA for the CDR3 is TGCGCCAGCAGCTTGGTGGTCAGGTCGGACACCGGGGAGCTGTTTTTT.

CDR3 sequence reads: CASGVNTEAFF. In DNA, the CDR3 is TGTGCCAGCGGGGTGAACACTGAAGCTTTCTTT. J is TRBJ1-1 and V is TRBV28; unclear D gene. Germline V gene sequence: CDR1 MDHEN, CDR2 SYDVKM. The CDR3 totals 11 residues. Trimming pared 8 bases from V and 0 bases from J, leaving 4 bases between.